This T cell receptor (beta chain) appears in the sequencing data of a study of human T cells and chemical hapten exposure. Time point in this sample: patch test 3, about 24 weeks after DPC sensitization. Noted treatment: therapeutic diphenylcyclopropenone sensitization with weekly scalp DPC. Patients had alopecia, were aged 18 to 70, and were not pregnant. Original data processing: Counting gave a median of approximately 97,000 TCRs per sample, with values ranging from roughly 23,224 to 700,000. Each CDR3 protein gets one entry after TCRdb re-called the RACE reads with MiXCR. None of the V and J calls come from the authors' own analysis; TCRdb made them. This sample has 55,000 to 75,000 distinct CDR3 sequences; under 15% occur once, and the top ten carry roughly 2.4%. The specimen was whole blood, collected in connection with sensitization to the hapten diphenylcyclopropenone (DPC). The sequence came from a man between 25 and 39 years old with alopecia areata. Some clones in this sample may be carry-over from other donors' samples.

The CDR3 DNA reads as TGTGCCAGCTCACCGATCGGACAGGGTGATTCACCCCTCCACTTT. Translating it yields CASSPIGQGDSPLHF. The chain joins TRBV18 to TRBJ1-6; TRBD1 agrees at 8 bases. J was trimmed by 8 bases and V by 3 bases; bases with no gene match: 6. The CDR3 runs to 15 residues. From germline, CDR1 is KGHSH and CDR2 LQKENI.